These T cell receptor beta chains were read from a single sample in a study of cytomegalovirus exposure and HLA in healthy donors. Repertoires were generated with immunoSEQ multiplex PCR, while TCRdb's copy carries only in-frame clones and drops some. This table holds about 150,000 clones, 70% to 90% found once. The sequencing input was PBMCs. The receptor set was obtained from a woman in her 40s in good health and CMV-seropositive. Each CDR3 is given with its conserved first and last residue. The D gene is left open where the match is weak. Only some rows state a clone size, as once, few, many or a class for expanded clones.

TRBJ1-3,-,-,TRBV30,TGTGCCTGGAGTGTAACGAGCTCTGGAAACACCATATATTTT,CAWSVTSSGNTIYF
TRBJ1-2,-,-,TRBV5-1,TGCGCCAGCAGCTTTGAGGGGGAAGTTGGCCACACCTTC,CASSFEGEVGHTF
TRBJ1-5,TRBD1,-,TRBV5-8,TGTGCCAACAGCTTGGGACAGGTATTTAGCAATCAGCCCCAGCATTTT,CANSLGQVFSNQPQHF
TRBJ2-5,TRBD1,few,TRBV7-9,TGTGCCAGCAGCTTAACAGGGGGGGAGACCCAGTACTTC,CASSLTGGETQYF
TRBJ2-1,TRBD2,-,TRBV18,TGTGCCAGCTCACCTGGGGGACTAGCGGGAGGTGATGAGAATGAGCAGTTCTTC,CASSPGGLAGGDENEQFF
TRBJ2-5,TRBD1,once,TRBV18,TGTGCCAGCTCACCACTGGGACAGGGGGCCGAGACCCAGTACTTC,CASSPLGQGAETQYF
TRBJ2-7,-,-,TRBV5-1,TGCGCCAGCAGCCACATGACAGGCGACTCCTACGAGCAGTACTTC,CASSHMTGDSYEQYF
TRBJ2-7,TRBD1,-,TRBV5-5,TGTGCCATCCGAGACAGGGACGAGCAGTACTTC,CAIRDRDEQYF
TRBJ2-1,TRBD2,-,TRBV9,TGTGCCAGCAGCGCCGTGGGGACTAGCGGGATGCTGGGTCGTTACAATGAGCAGTTCTTC,CASSAVGTSGMLGRYNEQFF
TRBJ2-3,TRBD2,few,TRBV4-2,TGTGCCAGCAGCGTAGCCGGGACTAGCGGTACAGATACGCAGTATTTT,CASSVAGTSGTDTQYF
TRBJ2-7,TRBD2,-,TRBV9,TGTGCCTCTTCCGGGACTAGCGACTACGAGCAGTACTTC,CASSGTSDYEQYF
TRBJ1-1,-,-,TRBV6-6,TGTGCCAGCAGTCCCACGGGTATTGAAGCTTTCTTT,CASSPTGIEAFF
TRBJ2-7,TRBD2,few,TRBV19,TGTGCCAGTAGTGGACTAGCGGGAGGCGAGCAGTACTTC,CASSGLAGGEQYF
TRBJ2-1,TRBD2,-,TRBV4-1,TGCGCCAGCAGCCAAGAGGGAGGGGCTGCTGGGGAGCAGTTCTTC,CASSQEGGAAGEQFF
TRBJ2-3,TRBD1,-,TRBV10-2,TGCGCCAGCAAAGAAGCAGGGGGCGTTACAGATACGCAGTATTTT,CASKEAGGVTDTQYF
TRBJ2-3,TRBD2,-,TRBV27,TGTGCCAGCAGTCGGGACTACTCCTCCACGCAGTATTTT,CASSRDYSSTQYF
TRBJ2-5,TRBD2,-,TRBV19,TGTGCCAGTAGTATAGACCTCGGGACTAGCGGACAAGAGACCCAGTACTTC,CASSIDLGTSGQETQYF
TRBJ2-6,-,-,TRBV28,TGTGCCAGTTACAGGAGCTTCTCTGGGGCCAACGTCCTGACTTTC,CASYRSFSGANVLTF
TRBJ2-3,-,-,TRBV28,TGTGCCAGCAGCTATAGTTCGGGAGACTGGGGCACAGATACGCAGTATTTT,CASSYSSGDWGTDTQYF
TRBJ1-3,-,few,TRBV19,TGTGCCAGTAGTGCATCCTTGGGGCCTGGAAACACCATATATTTT,CASSASLGPGNTIYF
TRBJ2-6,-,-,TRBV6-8,TGTGCCAGGTCAGGGCAAGGAGGGGCCAACGTCCTGACTTTC,CARSGQGGANVLTF
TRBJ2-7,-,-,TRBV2,TGTGCCAGCAGTGAAATTGCCAGCGCCTCCTACGAGCAGTACTTC,CASSEIASASYEQYF
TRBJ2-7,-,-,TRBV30,TGTGCCTGGGGGAGAGTCACCTACGAGCAGTACTTC,CAWGRVTYEQYF
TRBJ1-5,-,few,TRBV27,TGTGCCAGCAGTTCGGCCCTCTTTTGGAGGGGCAATCAGCCCCAGCATTTT,CASSSALFWRGNQPQHF
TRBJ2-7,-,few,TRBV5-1,TGCGCCAGCAGATCGACTAGGAACTCCTACGAGCAGTACTTC,CASRSTRNSYEQYF
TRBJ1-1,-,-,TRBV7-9,TGTGCCAGCAGCTCGAATCGGGGGGCTGGCGACACTGAAGCTTTCTTT,CASSSNRGAGDTEAFF
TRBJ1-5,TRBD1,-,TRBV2,TGTGCCAGCATGGACAGGGCGGGTCAGCCCCAGCATTTT,CASMDRAGQPQHF
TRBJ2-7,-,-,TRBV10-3,TGTGCCATCAGTGAGACCGGGAGATCCAAGGATTACGAGCAGTACTTC,CAISETGRSKDYEQYF
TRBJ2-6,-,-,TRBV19,TGTGCCAGTAGTAGGGCCAACTCTGGGGCCAACGTCCTGACTTTC,CASSRANSGANVLTF
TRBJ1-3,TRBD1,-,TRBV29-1,TGCAGCGTTGCCTTAGGGACAGGGAACGCTGGAAACACCATATATTTT,CSVALGTGNAGNTIYF
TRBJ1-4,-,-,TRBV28,TGTGCCAGCAGTTCCTTCCGGGGAGGAGAAAAACTGTTTTTT,CASSSFRGGEKLFF
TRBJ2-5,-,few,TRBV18,TGTGCCAGCTCACTAGGCCAGGGAGAGACCCAGTACTTC,CASSLGQGETQYF
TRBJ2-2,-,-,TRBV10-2,TGCGCCAGCAGTTTTCGACAGAAGGGAGGCGGGGAGCTGTTTTTT,CASSFRQKGGGELFF
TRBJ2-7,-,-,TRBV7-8,TGTGCCAGCAGCTTAGAAGACGGGAGATTCGACGAGCAGTACTTC,CASSLEDGRFDEQYF
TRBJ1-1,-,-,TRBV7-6,TGTGCCACTCGGAGGGTTGCGAACACTGAAGCTTTCTTT,CATRRVANTEAFF
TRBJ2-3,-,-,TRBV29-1,TGCAGCGTTGAGTTCCAGACTACAGATACGCAGTATTTT,CSVEFQTTDTQYF
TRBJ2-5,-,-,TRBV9,TGTGCCAGCAGTCAGGGCATGGGGCAAGAGACCCAGTACTTC,CASSQGMGQETQYF
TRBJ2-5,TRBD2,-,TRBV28,TGTGCCAGCAGTTTGGTACTAGCGGGAGACCAAGAGACCCAGTACTTC,CASSLVLAGDQETQYF
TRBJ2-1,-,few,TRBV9,TGTGCCAGCAGCGAGGTGGGGGCTAGCCGGCGAGATGAGCAGTTCTTC,CASSEVGASRRDEQFF
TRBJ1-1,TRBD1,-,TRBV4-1,TGCGCCAGCAGCCAACCCCTCGCGGGACAGGGAAATTTAGTGAACACTGAAGCTTTCTTT,CASSQPLAGQGNLVNTEAFF
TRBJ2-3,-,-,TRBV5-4,TGTGCCAGCAGCCGAGAGGGAGCCCTAACAGATACGCAGTATTTT,CASSREGALTDTQYF
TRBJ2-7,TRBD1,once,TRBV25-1,TGTGCCAGCAGTGCCGTCTTAGAGACAGGGGGCTACGAGCAGTACTTC,CASSAVLETGGYEQYF
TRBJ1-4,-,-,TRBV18,TGTGCCAGCTCACCTAGGACACCAAATGAAAAACTGTTTTTT,CASSPRTPNEKLFF
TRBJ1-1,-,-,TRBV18,TGTGCCAGCTCACCGGTGGCTGGGAACACTGAAGCTTTCTTT,CASSPVAGNTEAFF
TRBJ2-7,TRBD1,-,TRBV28,TGTGCCAGCAGGGGACAGAACTCCTACGAGCAGTACTTC,CASRGQNSYEQYF
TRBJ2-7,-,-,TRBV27,TGTGCCAGCAGTCCACAGGTGACCTCCTACGAGCAGTACTTC,CASSPQVTSYEQYF
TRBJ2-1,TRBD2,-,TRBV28,TGTGCCAGCAGTTTGAGCGGGAGGGCTCAGTTCTTC,CASSLSGRAQFF
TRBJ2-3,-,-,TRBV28,TGTGCCAGCAGTTTCGGAGGCACAGATACGCAGTATTTT,CASSFGGTDTQYF
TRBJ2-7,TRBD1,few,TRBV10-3,TGTGCCATCAGGGAGACAGGGGATGCGGGACGCGAGCAGTACTTC,CAIRETGDAGREQYF